The sequence of this T cell receptor (beta chain) was determined in a study of cytomegalovirus exposure and HLA in healthy donors (dated by TCRdb to about 2017). At the level of the whole study: According to an earlier analysis of a few hundred of the donors, roughly 180 million T cells yielded 100 million or so unique TCR beta sequences and about 300 Gb of sequence data. An early release that covered roughly 600 HLA-typed donors contained approximately 300 gigabases of sequencing data and 85 million to 100 million unique TCR sequences. Among the roughly 410 genotyped donors, about 85% belonged to the genetic ancestry cluster associated with self-reported Caucasian donors. The study was designed to test whether signatures of past pathogen exposure could be identified by cataloging public T cell receptors. The T cell repertoires of under 750 subjects were profiled by immunosequencing and related to cytomegalovirus serostatus. Besides the first cohort of approximately 670 subjects, a separate validation cohort made up of 120 different subjects was used. The study combined high-throughput TCR immunosequencing, statistical association of individual TCRs with disease status, and machine learning to predict cytomegalovirus infection status. To study patterns of TCR occurrence, a later analysis re-analyzed previously published TCR beta repertoires from 666 donors and added high-resolution HLA genotyping. Rather than drawing on any new phenotypic data, the later analysis identified candidate immune exposures from TCR beta sequences and the way those sequences occurred across donors. In an earlier analysis of 587 of the donors, high-throughput TCR beta sequencing was used to judge whether each TCR beta V gene segment behaved as functional or pseudogenic. Donor age, sex, ethnicity and CMV serostatus were collected together with the repertoire data. Genome-wide SNP genotypes for about 55% of the 666 donors were used in a later genetic analysis, which treated that subset as a discovery cohort. Every discovery cohort repertoire had been produced on one sequencing platform. HLA typing included class I and class II loci at four-digit resolution. Typing coverage varied by locus: about 620-630 donors for A, B, C, DRB1 and DQB1; 522 for DQA1; more than 600 for DPA1; approximately 470 for DPB1. Four to six DR-DQ haplotypes were handled as single units for association and clustering, since linkage in the cohort was strong. On average, 235,054 unique TCR beta nucleotide sequences were sequenced per donor among roughly 430 genotyped donors of the cohort, with roughly 18% of those sequences being non-productive.

In regard to this clone: What this receptor recognizes is not known. There are no base qualities to consult, and no much larger clone falls within one base.

In total, 666 healthy bone marrow donors made up the cohort. At the time of sampling, all cohort members were nominally healthy, though unrecorded immune exposures were likely present. The donor tested CMV seropositive, placing the donor among the 289 seropositive members of the cohort. Each donor provided a peripheral blood sample, and peripheral blood mononuclear cells were used for TCR beta sequencing. Genomic DNA was extracted from the blood cell samples with the Qiagen DNeasy Blood Extraction Kit. For this chain, trimming is 5 bases at the V end and 6 bases at the J end, and the number of junction bases without a gene match is 9. CDR1 is given as SGHAT and CDR2 as FQNNGV, both from the germline V gene. The CDR3 numbers 14 residues from cysteine through phenylalanine. Of the read, only the CDR3 DNA is kept; its 42 bases are in frame from base 1. Libraries were built with the immunoSEQ multiplex PCR assay. A mixture of 60 forward primers for TCR Vbeta segments and 13 reverse primers for TCR Jbeta segments was used in the multiplex PCR. The CDR3 region of rearranged TCR beta genes was amplified from genomic DNA with a multiplex PCR assay. The amplified TCR beta libraries were sequenced on the Illumina HiSeq System as 87-base-pair reads. The authors processed their data as follows. Across the 500 to 750 repertoires, a later analysis counted tens of millions of unique TCR beta chains, 9 million to 14 million of which were shared by at least two donors. A nearest-neighbor algorithm error-corrected the raw reads and collapsed the reads into unique sequences, merging closely related sequences to remove PCR and sequencing errors. To assign V, D and J gene segments, CDR3 sequences were aligned to IMGT reference sequences. For a sequence to be retained, a match of at least six nucleotides to both a V gene segment and a J gene segment was required. A rearrangement counted as productive if the CDR3 had no stop codons and remained in frame with V and J, and every other rearrangement counted as non-productive. CDR3 was defined according to IMGT convention as the region running from the second conserved V-encoded cysteine to the conserved J-encoded phenylalanine. The earlier analysis of approximately 500 of the donors excluded sequences that lacked an unambiguous match to a single V gene segment. In an earlier analysis of approximately 550 of the donors, V segments were called functional above 56.7% productive rearrangements and were called segregating when the between-donor standard deviation exceeded 5%. A statistical classification framework was built for diagnosing cytomegalovirus status from the catalog of TCR beta chain sequences. A later analysis assigned V and J genes by comparing TCR nucleotide sequences with IMGT/GENE-DB human TR gene sequences. The TCRdist pipeline was used in a later analysis to assign CDR3 sequences and most-parsimonious VDJ recombination scenarios. A later analysis defined each TCR beta chain by its CDR3 amino acid sequence plus V-gene family, and excluded reads lacking a unique V-gene family. A later analysis removed 592 highly shared, low-generation-probability nucleotide sequences to deal with suspected cross-contamination and a sequencing artifact. A later analysis calculated a clonal expansion index for each public chain from normalized within-repertoire ranks of inferred template counts. In a later analysis, generation probabilities were computed using a VDJ recombination model fitted to out-of-frame rearrangements, and the results were checked against IGoR. In a later analysis, TCR-TCR, TCR-HLA and TCR-CMV co-occurrence was scored with hypergeometric tests, and a repertoire-size bias correction was applied to TCR pairs. To estimate false discovery rates, a later analysis permuted the HLA or CMV assignments 20 times. A later analysis grouped co-occurring TCRs with DBSCAN, adding TCRdist sequence similarity when clustering within HLA-allele-positive subsets. Repertoires with fewer than 30,000 or more than 120,000 public chains, plus five repertoires with anomalous nucleotide sharing, were excluded from co-occurrence clustering. This is the immuneACCESS table as TCRdb keeps it, with only in-frame sequences that have V and J called. A part of the clones is gone; compared with another copy, unresolved V genes explain less than half, and the rest is unexplained. That table supplies the V and J calls and clone size; D and trimming were determined from the DNA. The sample contains tens of thousands of clones, more than 50% of them found a single time. Together, the top ten hold 6.2% of the sample.

Study-wide conclusions, independent of this receptor: Most TCR sequences were seen in very few donors, while some public TCRs were found in many individuals. The classifier was reported to diagnose cytomegalovirus status with high specificity and sensitivity in both the original and validation cohorts. Strong co-occurrence of HLA alleles, especially DR and DQ, made assigning TCR associations to individual alleles difficult. In the study, 164 TCR beta chains were listed as associated with cytomegalovirus. A cluster of highly shared sequence variants was judged likely to be a technical artifact of the sequencing pipeline. Compared with equally common non-associated chains, HLA-associated TCR beta chains in a later analysis were more clonally expanded and had lower generation probabilities. A later genetic analysis reported fewer N-insertions in productive TCRs among donors in an Asian-associated ancestry cluster than the roughly 650-donor mean. At a false discovery rate of 0.05, a later analysis linked 16,951 TCR beta sequences to specific HLA alleles. Correlated functional status among segregating V segments might be attributable to linkage disequilibrium, but an unknown experimental factor could not be ruled out. According to the authors, the approach could potentially be generalized to other disease states and immunological phenotypes. Some IMGT-functional V segments, including TRBV6-2 and TRBV6-3, could not be told apart with the 87-base-pair reads, so those segments were excluded. In a later genetic analysis, a missense DCLRE1C variant was associated with V-gene and J-gene trimming of TCR beta chains, and the association was replicated in an independent cohort. A few of the identified cytomegalovirus-associated TCR beta chains were confirmed in vitro to be specific for cytomegalovirus antigens. Because counts were too low, around 18 rarely observed V segments, including chromosome 9 orphons, were left out of the earlier analysis of approximately 500 of the donors. Only TCR beta chains were sequenced in this cohort, and the absence of alpha or paired-chain data limited detectable features. A later analysis found that most CMV-associated TCR beta chains appeared HLA-restricted, with HLA associations seemingly driven largely by CMV exposure. Several of the top co-occurrence clusters appeared to be linked to parvovirus B19, influenza, CMV and Epstein-Barr virus, according to a later analysis. An earlier analysis of around 600 of the donors showed that most TCR beta V segments appeared in productive rearrangements either about 87% or about 30% of the time, which broadly matched IMGT annotations. Because HLA typing was missing for some donors at each locus, association tests included only the typed subset. A later analysis found that TCR association rates varied across HLA loci, with DRB1 alleles showing the most associated TCRs and HLA-C alleles the fewest. The only immune exposure information available for the cohort was CMV serostatus. Presence/absence analyses assumed roughly uniform sequencing depth across donors, an assumption that may not hold. A further reported finding was that TCR beta sequences accurately predicted the HLA-A and HLA-B alleles for most subjects in the first cohort.

The receptor comes from a woman aged 40 to 49 in good health and CMV-seropositive. The chain employs TRBV11-2 and TRBJ1-1; 7 bases in the junction line up with TRBD1. The sequenced sample consisted of PBMCs. The CDR3 amino acid sequence is: CASSPLDRVPEAFF. The DNA reads as follows: TGTGCCAGCAGCCCACTAGACAGGGTACCTGAAGCTTTCTTT.